This TCR beta chain derives from a study of somatic mutations in cytotoxic T cells in rheumatoid arthritis. About the research overall: Purity of nearly 100% was reached when some V beta antibody-stained T-cell populations were flow-sorted, including V beta1+ cells sequenced for TCRB. General study findings and limits: Levels of CD8+ T-cell clonality in rheumatoid arthritis patients were statistically indistinguishable from those seen in age-matched healthy controls, with no significant difference.

Healthy-control blood donors had a median age of about 50 years (range about 21-80) and were less than 60% female. The investigators isolated CD4+ and CD8+ cells by positive magnetic bead selection and checked their purity by flow cytometry. A word on this clone: The antigen remains undetermined.

The CDR3 is 14 residues long. Trimming took off 4 bases at V and 4 bases at J, with 13 bases between the two ends. Germline lookup yields CDR1 MDHEN and CDR2 SYDVKM. The assay was immunoSEQ multiplex PCR, and TCRdb's table has in-frame clones only and misses some. This table holds over 8,500 clones, approximately 70% found once. Input material: CD8+ T cells sorted from blood. This sequence originates from a man in his sixties in good health. The chain is built from TRBV28 and TRBJ1-2; a weak D match, TRBD1 (6 bases). CDR3 nucleotides: TGTGCCAGCAGTTCTCAGACAGGCACCTATGGCTACACCTTC. It is translated as CASSSQTGTYGYTF.